These 27 T cell receptor beta chains were sequenced from one sample in a study of blood T cell repertoires in COVID-19. Clones were read by immunoSEQ multiplex PCR, and TCRdb kept only the in-frame ones, dropping some. The sample has 140,000 to 150,000 clones; 70% to 90% are singletons. What was sequenced was PBMCs or T cells enriched from blood (not recorded which). The receptors stem from a woman aged 25 to 45 with acute COVID-19.

This clone has a single count. The chain carries TRBV18 and TRBJ2-2; 7 positions match TRBD1. The CDR3 extends over 15 amino acids. CDR1 and CDR2 from the germline V gene are KGHSH and LQKENI. The V and J ends lost 10 bases and 2 bases, in that order; junction bases with no gene match: 10. This CDR3 is CANSGRDRNTGELFF. DNA for the CDR3: TGTGCCAATTCCGGCCGGGACAGAAACACCGGGGAGCTGTTTTTT.

V usage is TRBV7-9 and J usage is TRBJ1-1, with a tentative D call TRBD1 (5 bases). The germline V gene encodes CDR1 SEHNR and CDR2 FQNEAQ (reference sequence). The V and J ends lost 2 bases and 3 bases respectively, with 16 bases between them. This CDR3 contains 16 residues. The CDR3: CASSLNRWGRYTEAFF. As DNA, the CDR3 is TGTGCCAGCAGCTTAAATCGGTGGGGGAGGTACACTGAAGCTTTCTTT. Variable domain in full (rest from reference TRBV7-9 and TRBJ1-1): DTGVSQNPRHKITKRGQNVTFRCDPISEHNRLYWYRQTLGQGPEFLTYFQNEAQLEKSRLLSDRFSAERPKGSFSTLEIQRTEQGDSAMYLCASSLNRWGRYTEAFFGQGTRLTVV.

The chain joins TRBV28 to TRBJ2-1; 11 bases fit TRBD2. This CDR3 region has 15 residues. V shed 6 bases, J shed 3 bases, and the junction held 4 bases outside the gene matches. Germline V lookup: CDR1 MDHEN, CDR2 SYDVKM. CDR3 nucleotide sequence: TGTGCCAGCAGCCGAGGGACTAGCGGCTACAATGAGCAGTTCTTC. The encoded protein is CASSRGTSGYNEQFF.

The J gene is TRBJ1-2, the V gene TRBV4-3; maybe TRBD1 (6 bases). Germline CDR1 reads LGHNA; CDR2 reads YSLEER. The CDR3 extends over 15 amino acids. V lost 2 bases to trimming and J lost 8 bases, with 18 bases between them. This CDR3 is CASSQIVFETGGYTF. Written as DNA, the CDR3 is TGCGCCAGCAGCCAAATTGTTTTTGAGACAGGAGGCTACACCTTC.

The chain couples TRBV19 to TRBJ1-2; D possibly corresponds to TRBD1 (6 bases). Trimming pared 7 bases from V and 3 bases from J, leaving 15 bases between. Germline V lookup: CDR1 LNHDA, CDR2 SQIVND (reference sequence). The CDR3 covers 14 residues. The chain's CDR3 is CASTRGRGYYGYTF. The CDR3 region has the DNA TGTGCCAGTACCCGCGGCAGGGGATACTATGGCTACACCTTC.

The chain employs TRBV30 and TRBJ2-7, with 7 nucleotides matching TRBD1. V shed 3 bases, J shed 3 bases, and the junction held 11 bases outside the gene matches. CDR1 GTSNPN and CDR2 SVGIG come from the germline V gene (reference sequence). The CDR3 has 15 amino acids. CDR3 bases: TGTGCCTGGAGCGACCCCCGACAGGGTCACTACGAGCAGTACTTC. This translates into CAWSDPRQGHYEQYF.

The chain employs TRBV6-4 and TRBJ1-1; D is undetermined. From germline, CDR1 is MRHNA and CDR2 SNTAGT. The CDR3 runs to 14 residues. Trimming shortened V by 0 bases and J by 5 bases, and 10 bases separated the two germline ends. The chain's CDR3 is CASSDSTGGTEAFF. CDR3 coding DNA: TGTGCCAGCAGTGACTCGACGGGCGGGACTGAAGCTTTCTTT.

The J gene is TRBJ1-5, the V gene TRBV7-6; D gene uncertain. CDR1 is SGHVS and CDR2 is FNYEAQ in the germline V gene. V lost 1 base and J 0 bases, leaving 4 bases between the germline ends. The CDR3 is 14 amino acids. The CDR3 DNA reads TGTGCCAGCAGCTTAGGGCTTAGCAATCAGCCCCAGCATTTT. Its protein is CASSLGLSNQPQHF.

The gene calls are TRBV19 and TRBJ1-2; D is undetermined. There are 15 residues in the CDR3. Trimming removed 4 bases from V and 5 bases from J, with 17 bases in between. CDR1 is LNHDA and CDR2 is SQIVND in the germline V gene (reference sequence). CDR3 sequence: CASSRAAIPNYGYTF. The DNA of the CDR3 is TGTGCCAGTAGTAGGGCAGCCATTCCGAATTATGGCTACACCTTC.

The chain couples TRBV28 to TRBJ1-2, with TRBD1 identical over 10 bases. Per germline, CDR1 MDHEN and CDR2 SYDVKM. This CDR3 contains 15 residues. V was pared by 2 bases and J by 4 bases, with 4 bases of the junction left unmatched. CDR3: CASSLTGTGVYGYTF. The CDR3 nucleotides are TGTGCCAGCAGTTTAACCGGGACAGGGGTCTATGGCTACACCTTC.

This rearrangement joins TRBV5-1 to TRBJ1-3, with TRBD1 identical over 7 bases. Germline-derived CDR1 and CDR2 are SGHRS and YFSETQ. The length of the CDR3 is 14 residues. The V gene end was trimmed by 5 bases and the J gene end by 2 bases; junction bases not matched to a gene: 4. In DNA form, the CDR3 reads TGCGCCAGCAGAGAGGGGGCGCCTGGAAACACCATATATTTT. It is translated as CASREGAPGNTIYF.

CDR3 protein: CASSYDQGSYNEQFF. CDR3 coding DNA: TGTGCCAGCAGTTACGATCAGGGCTCCTACAATGAGCAGTTCTTC. The chain couples TRBV6-5 to TRBJ2-1, with D possibly TRBD1 on 5 matching bases. Germline V gene sequence: CDR1 MNHEY, CDR2 SVGAGI. The CDR3 spans 15 residues. The germline V and J ends were trimmed by 2 bases and 0 bases, with 8 bases remaining between them.

This clone was seen a handful of times. The chain is built from TRBV15 and TRBJ2-6; D is possibly TRBD2 (6 bases). Trimming took 5 bases from V and 2 from J, leaving 16 bases between them. The CDR3 runs to 17 residues. Germline values: CDR1 LNHNV, CDR2 YYDKDF (reference sequence). The DNA of the CDR3 is TGTGCCACCAGCCGAACGGGAGCTGGTGCTGGGGCCAACGTCCTGACTTTC. Protein: CATSRTGAGAGANVLTF.

This clone occurred once. CDR3 sequence: CATSPGGESTEAFF. The CDR3 DNA sequence: TGTGCCACCAGTCCGGGGGGAGAGAGCACTGAAGCTTTCTTT. The chain links TRBV15 to TRBJ1-1; D is possibly TRBD1 (5 bases). The CDR3 spans 14 residues. Germline CDR1 reads LNHNV; CDR2 reads YYDKDF (reference sequence). V lost 6 bases and J 4 bases, leaving 15 bases between the germline ends.

The chain uses TRBV24-1 and TRBJ2-3, with a weak D call TRBD2 (7 bases). Germline V gives CDR1 KGHDR, CDR2 SFDVKD. CDR3 length equals 19 residues. V dropped 4 bases and J dropped 1 base, with 23 bases sitting between them. The CDR3 here is CATSDHGGQWSEGTDTQYF. The CDR3 region has the DNA TGTGCCACCAGTGACCACGGGGGGCAGTGGTCCGAGGGCACAGATACGCAGTATTTT.

This chain links TRBV5-6 with TRBJ2-4, with D possibly being TRBD1 (6 bases). The V gene's germline CDR1 is SGHDT and CDR2 YYEEEE. With 4 bases removed from V and 6 bases from J, the gap between germline ends came to 17 bases. CDR3 length equals 15 residues. The CDR3 reads CASSETQGSRNIQYF. DNA for the CDR3: TGTGCCAGCAGCGAAACGCAGGGGTCCCGAAACATTCAGTACTTC.

This clone showed up just once. The chain employs TRBV7-2 and TRBJ1-1; D is possibly TRBD1 (6 bases). The V end was cut by 4 bases, the J end by 4 bases, with 16 bases between. Germline V gene data show CDR1 as SGHTA and CDR2 as FQGNSA. There are 15 residues in the CDR3. The CDR3 is CASSSQMRGITEAFF. CDR3 DNA: TGTGCCAGCAGCTCTCAAATGAGGGGGATCACTGAAGCTTTCTTT.

The rearrangement joins TRBV19 to TRBJ2-7; a possible D gene is TRBD1 (6 bases). This CDR3 spans 13 amino acids. Germline CDR1 LNHDA, CDR2 SQIVND (reference sequence). The V and J ends lost 6 bases and 12 bases respectively, with 21 bases between them. The CDR3 is CASSDAPQGLMYF. DNA of the CDR3: TGTGCCAGTAGCGATGCTCCGCAGGGGCTGATGTACTTC.

The V call is TRBV7-9, the J call TRBJ1-3, with no clear D. This CDR3 comprises 13 residues. Per germline, CDR1 SEHNR and CDR2 FQNEAQ (reference sequence). The ends were cut back, 4 bases at V and 0 bases at J, with 4 bases in the middle. This CDR3 reads CASSSVSGNTIYF. CDR3 coding DNA: TGTGCCAGCAGCTCCGTCTCTGGAAACACCATATATTTT.

V and J are TRBV6-5 and TRBJ1-1, with a tentative D call TRBD1 (5 bases). V lost 2 bases and J lost 4, with 11 bases in between. Germline CDR1 and CDR2: MNHEY and SVGAGI. The CDR3 has 14 amino acids. In DNA, the CDR3 is TGTGCCAGCAGTTACGGGGCCGGGAGCACTGAAGCTTTCTTT. This codes for CASSYGAGSTEAFF.

V gene TRBV7-3 combines with J gene TRBJ2-3; 8 nucleotides align to TRBD2. The CDR3 runs to 14 residues. Trimming took 8 bases from V and 3 from J; bases not matched to a gene: 7. Germline V gene sequence: CDR1 SGHTA, CDR2 FQGTGA. The CDR3 bases are TGTGCCAGCGCCAGCGGGAGTGGGACAGATACGCAGTATTTT. Its translation is CASASGSGTDTQYF.

The chain couples TRBV9 to TRBJ2-7; D remains ambiguous. The CDR3 contains 15 residues. V was shortened by 0 bases and J by 1 base, with 11 bases between the two germline ends. Germline V CDR1 and CDR2: SGDLS, YYNGEE. CDR3 coding DNA: TGTGCCAGCAGCGTAGCGGTTAGCTCGTCCTACGAGCAGTACTTC. Residues: CASSVAVSSSYEQYF. Together with reference TRBV9 and TRBJ2-7, the CDR3 gives the full variable domain: DSGVTQTPKHLITATGQRVTLRCSPRSGDLSVYWYQQSLDQGLQFLIQYYNGEERAKGNILERFSAQQFPDLHSELNLSSLELGDSALYFCASSVAVSSSYEQYFGPGTRLTVT.

The chain employs TRBV6-6 and TRBJ1-2; no clear D gene. Germline-derived CDR1 and CDR2 are MNHNY and SVGAGI (reference sequence). Trimming shortened V by 7 bases and J by 2 bases, and 11 bases separated the two germline ends. This CDR3 spans 13 amino acids. DNA for the CDR3: TGTGCCAGCATCCAACGGGTGAACTATGGCTACACCTTC. Translating it yields CASIQRVNYGYTF.

V and J are TRBV25-1 and TRBJ1-1; perhaps TRBD1 as D (6 bases). Deletions cut 4 bases from V and 4 bases from J, with 13 bases between. The CDR3 contains 14 residues. Germline V gene lookup returns CDR1 MGHDK and CDR2 SYGVNS. This chain's CDR3 is CASSAYRDTTEAFF. DNA for the CDR3: TGTGCCAGCAGTGCGTACCGGGACACCACTGAAGCTTTCTTT.

The rearrangement links TRBV4-3 to TRBJ2-1; D uncertain. Trimming stripped 2 bases from V and 4 bases from J, with 6 bases between. Per the germline V gene, CDR1 is LGHNA and CDR2 is YSLEER. The CDR3 has 13 amino acids. The CDR3 protein is CASSQSYYNEQFF. The CDR3, as DNA: TGCGCCAGCAGCCAAAGCTATTACAATGAGCAGTTCTTC.

The chain employs TRBV19 and TRBJ1-5; 8 bases match TRBD1. V lost 4 bases and J lost 4; bases outside the gene matches: 6. Looked up from germline, CDR1 is LNHDA and CDR2 is SQIVND (reference sequence). The CDR3 extends over 15 amino acids. This chain's CDR3 is CASSSGTGGNQPQHF. The CDR3 DNA is TGTGCCAGTAGTAGCGGGACAGGTGGGAATCAGCCCCAGCATTTT.

This chain joins TRBV14 and TRBJ2-5, with a possible D match to TRBD1 (6 bases). This CDR3 contains 14 residues. Germline V gene sequence: CDR1 SGHDN, CDR2 FVKESK. V was pared by 5 bases and J by 1 base, with 11 bases between. CDR3 DNA sequence: TGTGCCAGCAGCTCTCGACAGGTCCAAGAGACCCAGTACTTC. This sequence encodes CASSSRQVQETQYF. The whole variable domain, filled in from reference TRBV14 and TRBJ2-5, reads EAGVTQFPSHSVIEKGQTVTLRCDPISGHDNLYWYRRVMGKEIKFLLHFVKESKQDESGMPNNRFLAERTGGTYSTLKVQPAELEDSGVYFCASSSRQVQETQYFGPGTRLLVL.